Following are 26 T cell receptor beta chains from one sample sequenced in a study of CD8 T cells in ankylosing spondylitis. TCRdb analysed the 5' RACE reads with MiXCR anew, one entry per CDR3 protein. The table includes around 120,000 distinct CDR3 sequences, approximately 15% detected once. Sequenced material: blood, either unsorted or a sorted T cell fraction (not recorded which). Receptors originate from a female donor with ankylosing spondylitis or in good health (not recorded which).

This clonotype was seen ten or more times. V gene TRBV7-9 combines with J gene TRBJ1-1; 10 nucleotides line up with TRBD1. J was trimmed by 4 bases and V by 4 bases; bases with no gene match: 6. This CDR3 has 15 amino acids. Germline CDR1 reads SEHNR; CDR2 reads FQNEAQ (reference sequence). The CDR3 region has the DNA TGTGCCAGCAGCTCGACAGGGGGCGATGTCACTGAAGCTTTCTTT. Translating gives CASSSTGGDVTEAFF.

V gene TRBV5-5 combines with J gene TRBJ2-7; TRBD1 is a possible D gene (5 bases). CDR1 and CDR2 from the germline V gene are SGHKS and YYEKEE (reference sequence). CDR3 length equals 16 residues. V shed 0 bases and J shed 0 bases, with 13 bases lying between them. This chain's CDR3 is CASSLGQLRVSYEQYF. The CDR3 region has the DNA TGTGCCAGCAGCTTGGGACAGCTTAGGGTCTCCTACGAGCAGTACTTC.

The chain carries TRBV5-1 and TRBJ1-4; perhaps TRBD1 as D (5 bases). Germline values: CDR1 SGHRS, CDR2 YFSETQ. This CDR3 comprises 15 residues. V lost 2 bases and J lost 6, with 14 bases in between. The DNA for the CDR3 is TGCGCCAGCAGCTTATCTCATTCACAGGATGAAAAACTGTTTTTT. Translation gives CASSLSHSQDEKLFF. The full variable domain, in which reference TRBV5-1 and TRBJ1-4 provide the parts outside the CDR3, is KAGVTQTPRYLIKTRGQQVTLSCSPISGHRSVSWYQQTPGQGLQFLFEYFSETQRNKGNFPGRFSGRQFSNSRSEMNVSTLELGDSALYLCASSLSHSQDEKLFFGSGTQLSVL.

To note about this clonotype: One base away lies a much larger clone, so this may be a sequencing read error. Since no conserved phenylalanine or tryptophan closes the CDR3, a read error is the likely cause. The CDR3 bases are TGCGCCAGCAGCTTGGTCGGGGTCAGGAACTCAGATACGCAGTATTTG. Amino acid sequence: CASSLVGVRNSDTQYL. J is TRBJ2-3 and V is TRBV5-1; tentative D call: TRBD2 (5 bases). The CDR3 length is 16 residues. The germline V gene encodes CDR1 SGHRS and CDR2 YFSETQ. V was clipped by 0 bases and J by 4 bases, with 15 bases between them.

Many counts were recorded for this clonotype. This chain connects TRBV7-8 to TRBJ1-1, with 7 positions matching TRBD1. The CDR3 spans 13 residues. The trim removed 9 bases at V and 0 bases at J, leaving 4 bases unmatched. Per germline, CDR1 SGHVS and CDR2 FQNEAQ. The CDR3 spells CASDRAVNTEAFF. The CDR3 DNA is TGTGCCAGTGACAGGGCAGTGAACACTGAAGCTTTCTTT.

In its sample, this clonotype was seen many times. The chain joins TRBV28 to TRBJ2-5, with D maybe TRBD2 (7 bases). The CDR3 extends over 15 amino acids. CDR1 MDHEN and CDR2 SYDVKM come from the germline V gene. V lost 2 bases, J lost 5 bases, and 15 bases lay in between. As DNA, the CDR3 is TGTGCCAGCAGTTTAGGGGGGGCGCAACAGGAGACCCAGTACTTC. The encoded protein is CASSLGGAQQETQYF.

The V and J genes are TRBV5-4 and TRBJ2-5; D is possibly TRBD1 (5 bases). Trimming removed 0 bases at V and 0 bases at J, with 9 bases between. There are 15 residues in the CDR3. CDR1 and CDR2 from the germline V gene are SGHNT and YYREEE (reference sequence). CDR3 sequence (DNA): TGTGCCAGCAGCTTGGCCAGGGTAGACCAAGAGACCCAGTACTTC. As protein: CASSLARVDQETQYF.

This clonotype was observed a few times. This chain links TRBV19 with TRBJ1-5, with D unclear. Trimming removed 5 bases from V and 1 base from J, with 3 bases in between. This CDR3 spans 12 amino acids. Germline CDR1 LNHDA, CDR2 SQIVND (reference sequence). The CDR3, as DNA: TGTGCCAGTAGTCCGAGCAATCAGCCCCAGCATTTT. Its protein product is CASSPSNQPQHF.

This chain links TRBV14 with TRBJ2-7; D is ambiguous. V lost 4 bases and J 1 base, leaving 11 bases between the germline ends. The CDR3 runs to 14 residues. Germline V CDR1 and CDR2: SGHDN, FVKESK. The DNA for the CDR3 is TGTGCCAGCAGCCGGAGCGACGGGTCCTACGAGCAGTACTTC. Translation: CASSRSDGSYEQYF.

The rearrangement uses TRBV7-2 and TRBJ2-1, with D perhaps being TRBD1 or TRBD2 (5 bases each). CDR1 is SGHTA, CDR2 FQGNSA, per germline. V was pared by 4 bases and J by 8 bases, with 18 bases between. This CDR3 has 15 amino acids. CDR3 amino acids: CASSSSGPRGDEQFF. Written as DNA, the CDR3 is TGTGCCAGCAGCTCGTCTGGGCCCCGGGGCGATGAGCAGTTCTTC.

In nucleotides, the CDR3 is TGTGCCAGCAGTCCCCGGACTAGCGCCTACAATGAGCAGTTCTTC. This gives the protein CASSPRTSAYNEQFF. J is TRBJ2-1 and V is TRBV6-2 or TRBV6-3, with 9 bases identical to TRBD2. The CDR3 sequence is 15 residues long. CDR1 and CDR2 (germline): MNHEY, SVGEGT. V was pared by 5 bases and J by 2 bases, with 4 bases of the junction left unmatched.

At least ten counts were recorded for this clonotype. The chain combines TRBV29-1 with TRBJ2-4; 7 bases map to TRBD1. The CDR3 covers 12 residues. Per the germline V gene, CDR1 is SQVTM and CDR2 is ANQGSEA. V dropped 4 bases and J dropped 7; count of bases not matched to a gene: 4. The CDR3 DNA is TGCAGCGTTGTAGGGGGCACGAACATTCAGTACTTC. This gives the protein CSVVGGTNIQYF.

In its sample, this clonotype was seen many times. This sequence joins TRBV30 and TRBJ2-3; 8 bases map to TRBD2. This CDR3 has 13 residues. CDR1 is GTSNPN, CDR2 SVGIG, per germline (reference sequence). V was clipped by 4 bases and J by 0 bases; unmatched bases: 0. The CDR3 loop is CAWTSGSTDTQYF. The DNA for the CDR3 is TGTGCCTGGACTAGCGGGAGCACAGATACGCAGTATTTT.

This clonotype was counted many times. The gene calls are TRBV3-1 and TRBJ2-1, with 7 bases fitting TRBD2. V was clipped by 1 base and J by 7 bases; unmatched bases: 4. The CDR3 loop spans 14 amino acids. Germline V gene lookup returns CDR1 LGHDT and CDR2 YNNKEL (reference sequence). Written as DNA, the CDR3 is TGTGCCAGCAGCCAAGTGGATAGCGGGAATGAGCAGTTCTTC. It translates to CASSQVDSGNEQFF.

At least ten counts were recorded for this clonotype. The rearrangement joins TRBV20-1 to TRBJ2-5; perhaps TRBD2 as D (6 bases). Trimming removed 6 bases from V and 0 bases from J, with 14 bases in between. Germline CDR1 and CDR2: DFQATT and SNEGSKA (reference sequence). This CDR3 is 14 amino acids long. The DNA for the CDR3 is TGCAGTGCCAAGCCCGGGGGTAACCAAGAGACCCAGTACTTC. Protein sequence: CSAKPGGNQETQYF.

The chain is built from TRBV5-1 and TRBJ2-2; D is perhaps TRBD2 (6 bases). Looked up from germline, CDR1 is SGHRS and CDR2 is YFSETQ. The CDR3 runs 14 residues. Trimming stripped 6 bases from V and 4 bases from J, with 13 bases between. The CDR3 bases are TGCGCCAGCATCACTAGCCCGGGCACCGGGGAGCTGTTTTTT. Amino acid sequence: CASITSPGTGELFF. The full variable domain, rest sourced from reference TRBV5-1 and TRBJ2-2, is KAGVTQTPRYLIKTRGQQVTLSCSPISGHRSVSWYQQTPGQGLQFLFEYFSETQRNKGNFPGRFSGRQFSNSRSEMNVSTLELGDSALYLCASITSPGTGELFFGEGSRLTVL.

The genes are TRBV12-3 or TRBV12-4 and TRBJ2-1; 8 nucleotides align to TRBD2. V shed 2 bases, J shed 7 bases, and the junction held 10 bases outside the gene matches. The CDR3 contains 16 residues. CDR3 coding DNA: TGTGCCAGCAGTTTAATGGGCGGGGGGCTAACAAATGAGCAGTTCTTC. It specifies CASSLMGGGLTNEQFF.

This chain connects TRBV4-2 to TRBJ2-1; 9 bases map to TRBD2. CDR1 is LGHNA, CDR2 YNFKEQ, per germline. The CDR3 runs 16 residues. V dropped 6 bases and J dropped 6; count of bases not matched to a gene: 12. The CDR3: CASSPATTSGFNEQFF. The CDR3 coding sequence is TGTGCCAGCAGTCCCGCCACCACTAGCGGGTTCAATGAGCAGTTCTTC.

This rearrangement joins TRBV5-1 to TRBJ1-1, with D maybe TRBD1 (6 bases). The germline V gene has CDR1 SGHRS and CDR2 YFSETQ. Between the trimmed V and J ends, which lost 7 bases and 4 bases, there was a span of 17 bases. The CDR3 has 14 residues. The CDR3 loop is CASSSGGLATEAFF. CDR3 sequence (DNA): TGCGCCAGCTCATCGGGGGGGCTGGCCACTGAAGCTTTCTTT.

The CDR3 DNA reads as TGCGCCAGCAGCTTGGAACAGCGAGTCATTCAGTACTTC. Its protein is CASSLEQRVIQYF. The chain employs TRBV5-1 and TRBJ2-4; no reliable D call. The V and J ends lost 0 bases and 9 bases respectively, with 10 bases between them. The length of the CDR3 is 13 residues. The germline gives CDR1 SGHRS, CDR2 YFSETQ.

This clonotype has a handful of counts. The chain uses TRBV20-1 and TRBJ2-3; 10 nucleotides match TRBD1. Germline V CDR1 and CDR2: DFQATT, SNEGSKA (reference sequence). The CDR3 has 16 residues. After removal of 4 bases from V and 5 bases from J, the junction contained 12 bases not matched to a gene. The CDR3 is CSATRDRGKTGDTQYF. The DNA of the CDR3 is TGCAGTGCTACCCGGGACAGGGGAAAGACGGGAGATACGCAGTATTTT.

This rearrangement joins TRBV7-9 to TRBJ1-4; tentative D call: TRBD1 (5 bases). The ends were cut back, 4 bases at V and 5 bases at J, with 17 bases in the middle. The CDR3 extends over 16 amino acids. The V gene's germline CDR1 is SEHNR and CDR2 FQNEAQ (reference sequence). CDR3 DNA: TGTGCCAGCAGCTCCTGGACGGCAGGGAGAAATGAAAAACTGTTTTTT. The encoded protein is CASSSWTAGRNEKLFF.

This clonotype was counted at least ten times. The rearrangement joins TRBV20-1 to TRBJ2-1; D not resolved. V dropped 3 bases and J dropped 2 bases, with 8 bases sitting between them. This CDR3 comprises 13 residues. Germline CDR1 is DFQATT and CDR2 is SNEGSKA (reference sequence). For the CDR3, the DNA is TGCAGTGCTAGGGACCCCGCCTACAATGAGCAGTTCTTC. It specifies CSARDPAYNEQFF.

This clonotype was observed at least ten times. V usage is TRBV7-2 and J usage is TRBJ2-5; no clear D gene. This CDR3 is 13 amino acids long. Germline loops: CDR1 SGHTA, CDR2 FQGNSA. V lost 4 bases and J lost 3, with 9 bases in between. The CDR3 sequence: CASSSRPEETQYF. The CDR3 DNA sequence: TGTGCCAGCAGCTCCCGGCCTGAAGAGACCCAGTACTTC.

A few counts support this clonotype. V and J are TRBV4-1 and TRBJ2-1, with TRBD2 matching over 8 bases. The V gene's germline CDR1 is MGHRA and CDR2 YSYEKL. V shed 0 bases and J 4 bases; nucleotides not matched to a gene: 11. CDR3 size: 18 residues. The CDR3 sequence: CASSQDLRASGGYNEQFF. The CDR3 DNA is TGCGCCAGCAGCCAAGACCTTAGGGCCAGCGGGGGATACAATGAGCAGTTCTTC.

This clonotype was counted many times. The rearrangement links TRBV18 to TRBJ1-1; possible D gene TRBD1, 5 bases. The CDR3 length is 13 residues. Germline V CDR1 and CDR2: KGHSH, LQKENI. Trimming left V 10 bases short and J 4 bases short, with 16 bases between. Here the CDR3 reads CATLAGGGTEAFF. The CDR3 DNA follows: TGTGCCACCCTAGCGGGGGGGGGCACTGAAGCTTTCTTT.